Each of the 3 T cell receptor beta chains below was sequenced from the same sample in a study of shared clonotypes between healthy human individuals. Naive CD8 cells comprised CD45RO-negative, CCR7-positively selected cells, excluding terminally differentiated effector memory CD45RA+ cells. Sequencing used immunoSEQ multiplex PCR; TCRdb keeps in-frame clones, though not all of them. The sample carries under 2,000,000 clones, approximately 94% recorded once. Sequenced: naive CD8+ T cells sorted from blood. The receptors were gathered from a man aged 18 to 30 in good health.

This clone was seen just once. J is TRBJ2-3 and V is TRBV9, with 9 bases aligning to TRBD2. CDR3 length equals 18 residues. Germline lookup yields CDR1 SGDLS and CDR2 YYNGEE. J gave up 1 base and V 0 bases, and 9 bases lay outside the gene matches. CDR3 in amino acids: CASSVAPFLAGGTDTQYF. The CDR3 DNA reads TGTGCCAGCAGCGTAGCCCCTTTCTTAGCGGGAGGCACAGATACGCAGTATTTT.

The genes are TRBV4-3 and TRBJ1-6; D gene ambiguous. V was cut by 3 bases and J by 9 bases, with 9 bases left in between. The CDR3 length is 13 residues. Germline CDR1 LGHNA, CDR2 YSLEER. The CDR3 bases are TGCGCCAGCAGCCAGGTGCGGGGTTCACCCCTCCACTTT. It encodes CASSQVRGSPLHF.

V is TRBV28 and J is TRBJ2-7, with a possible D match to TRBD2 (5 bases). Per germline, CDR1 MDHEN and CDR2 SYDVKM. The CDR3 consists of 19 residues. Trimming took 6 bases from V and 2 from J, leaving 29 bases between them. The CDR3 DNA is TGTGCCAGCAGCCACCAACAGATCGGGGTCAGAGTTAATCCCTACGAGCAGTACTTC. Translating gives CASSHQQIGVRVNPYEQYF.